The present TCR beta chain was sequenced within a study of blood T cell repertoires in COVID-19. Looking at the study overall: The United States, Italy and Spain provided the acute and convalescent COVID-19 samples.

The CDR3 has 14 residues. The V gene's germline CDR1 is LNHDA and CDR2 SQIVND (reference sequence). The J segment lost 0 bases and the V segment lost 6 bases, leaving 4 bases of the junction unmatched. The study counted Cohort 3 donors as recovered given two negative PCRs, clearance, or symptom resolution. The method was immunoSEQ multiplex PCR; TCRdb's version includes in-frame clones alone and lacks a portion of them. The sample contains over 200,000 clones, more than 80% of which appear only once. The sequence came from a man aged 25-45 years who had recovered from COVID-19. The gene calls are TRBV19 and TRBJ1-2; 7 bases align to TRBD1. The sequenced sample consisted of PBMCs or T cells enriched from blood (not recorded which). The CDR3 loop is CASRNQGANYGYTF. Here the CDR3 DNA reads TGTGCCAGTAGGAACCAGGGGGCTAACTATGGCTACACCTTC.